The 8 T cell receptor beta chains below come from one sample, sequenced in a study of cytomegalovirus exposure and HLA in healthy donors. With 60 Vbeta and 13 Jbeta primers, the PCR was carried out. Using immunoSEQ multiplex PCR, the repertoire was profiled, and TCRdb retains in-frame clones only, with some absent. The sample yields approximately 190,000 clones, just under 70% seen once. Material: PBMCs. These receptors all come from a man aged 35-49 years in good health and CMV-seropositive.

Only a few counts were recorded for this clone. As DNA, the CDR3 is TGCGCCAGCAGCCAAGCCTGGGGGGCTAGCGGGTCCCACGAGCAGTACTTC. This translates into CASSQAWGASGSHEQYF. This chain connects TRBV4-1 to TRBJ2-7; TRBD2 agrees at 8 bases. Looked up from germline, CDR1 is MGHRA and CDR2 is YSYEKL. V shed 1 base, J shed 5 bases, and the junction held 13 bases outside the gene matches. This CDR3 spans 17 amino acids.

The chain uses TRBV11-2 and TRBJ2-5, with 11 bases lining up with TRBD2. The CDR3 is made up of 19 amino acids. V lost 1 base and J lost 3; bases outside the gene matches: 13. Germline V gives CDR1 SGHAT, CDR2 FQNNGV. Written as DNA, the CDR3 is TGTGCCAGCAGCTTAGGGGGTAGCTTCTTGACTAGCGGGGAAGAGACCCAGTACTTC. Its protein is CASSLGGSFLTSGEETQYF.

This clone was detected only a few times. The V gene is TRBV2, the J gene TRBJ2-7; D uncertain. This CDR3 contains 12 residues. V was trimmed by 8 bases and J by 0 bases, leaving 8 bases between them. CDR1 SNHLY and CDR2 FYNNEI come from the germline V gene. CDR3 nucleotide sequence: TGTGCCAGCCGTTGGAGCTCCTACGAGCAGTACTTC. Translation gives CASRWSSYEQYF.

CDR3: CASSVAPVMVSGNTIYF. Written as DNA, the CDR3 is TGTGCCAGCAGTGTAGCCCCGGTAATGGTCTCTGGAAACACCATATATTTT. This rearrangement joins TRBV28 to TRBJ1-3; D ambiguous. Germline V gene lookup returns CDR1 MDHEN and CDR2 SYDVKM. V shed 5 bases and J shed 0 bases, with 17 bases lying between them. This CDR3 comprises 17 residues.

The chain links TRBV5-1 to TRBJ1-1; 7 positions match TRBD1. The junction had 10 bases not matched to a gene; V was cut back by 2 bases and J by 0 bases. CDR3 length: 17 amino acids. CDR1 SGHRS and CDR2 YFSETQ come from the germline V gene. As DNA, the CDR3 is TGCGCCAGCAGCTTCAGGGGGGAAAAGGGGCTGAACACTGAAGCTTTCTTT. Translating gives CASSFRGEKGLNTEAFF.

For the CDR3, the DNA is TGTGCCAGCAGCTTAGCGGGGGGGTGGAATGAGCAGTTCTTC. This codes for CASSLAGGWNEQFF. The chain carries TRBV7-2 and TRBJ2-1; 7 bases align to TRBD2. Per germline, CDR1 SGHTA and CDR2 FQGNSA. This CDR3 is 14 amino acids long. V was clipped by 0 bases and J by 7 bases; unmatched bases: 3.

V gene TRBV15 combines with J gene TRBJ1-5; 8 nucleotides line up with TRBD1. V lost 5 bases and J lost 2; bases outside the gene matches: 5. CDR1 is LNHNV and CDR2 is YYDKDF in the germline V gene (reference sequence). The CDR3 runs 15 residues. The CDR3 DNA reads TGTGCCACCAGCGACAGGGGCTCGGGCAATCAGCCCCAGCATTTT. This sequence encodes CATSDRGSGNQPQHF.

The rearrangement uses TRBV12-2 and TRBJ2-3; the DNA was not compared with TRBD2, the D call given in the table. TRBV12-2 is a pseudogene locus. The CDR3 sequence is 16 residues long. The CDR3 sequence: CASRSRDSGGFDTQYF. The DNA of the CDR3 is TGTGCAAGTCGCTCCAGGGATAGCGGGGGATTTGATACGCAGTATTTT.